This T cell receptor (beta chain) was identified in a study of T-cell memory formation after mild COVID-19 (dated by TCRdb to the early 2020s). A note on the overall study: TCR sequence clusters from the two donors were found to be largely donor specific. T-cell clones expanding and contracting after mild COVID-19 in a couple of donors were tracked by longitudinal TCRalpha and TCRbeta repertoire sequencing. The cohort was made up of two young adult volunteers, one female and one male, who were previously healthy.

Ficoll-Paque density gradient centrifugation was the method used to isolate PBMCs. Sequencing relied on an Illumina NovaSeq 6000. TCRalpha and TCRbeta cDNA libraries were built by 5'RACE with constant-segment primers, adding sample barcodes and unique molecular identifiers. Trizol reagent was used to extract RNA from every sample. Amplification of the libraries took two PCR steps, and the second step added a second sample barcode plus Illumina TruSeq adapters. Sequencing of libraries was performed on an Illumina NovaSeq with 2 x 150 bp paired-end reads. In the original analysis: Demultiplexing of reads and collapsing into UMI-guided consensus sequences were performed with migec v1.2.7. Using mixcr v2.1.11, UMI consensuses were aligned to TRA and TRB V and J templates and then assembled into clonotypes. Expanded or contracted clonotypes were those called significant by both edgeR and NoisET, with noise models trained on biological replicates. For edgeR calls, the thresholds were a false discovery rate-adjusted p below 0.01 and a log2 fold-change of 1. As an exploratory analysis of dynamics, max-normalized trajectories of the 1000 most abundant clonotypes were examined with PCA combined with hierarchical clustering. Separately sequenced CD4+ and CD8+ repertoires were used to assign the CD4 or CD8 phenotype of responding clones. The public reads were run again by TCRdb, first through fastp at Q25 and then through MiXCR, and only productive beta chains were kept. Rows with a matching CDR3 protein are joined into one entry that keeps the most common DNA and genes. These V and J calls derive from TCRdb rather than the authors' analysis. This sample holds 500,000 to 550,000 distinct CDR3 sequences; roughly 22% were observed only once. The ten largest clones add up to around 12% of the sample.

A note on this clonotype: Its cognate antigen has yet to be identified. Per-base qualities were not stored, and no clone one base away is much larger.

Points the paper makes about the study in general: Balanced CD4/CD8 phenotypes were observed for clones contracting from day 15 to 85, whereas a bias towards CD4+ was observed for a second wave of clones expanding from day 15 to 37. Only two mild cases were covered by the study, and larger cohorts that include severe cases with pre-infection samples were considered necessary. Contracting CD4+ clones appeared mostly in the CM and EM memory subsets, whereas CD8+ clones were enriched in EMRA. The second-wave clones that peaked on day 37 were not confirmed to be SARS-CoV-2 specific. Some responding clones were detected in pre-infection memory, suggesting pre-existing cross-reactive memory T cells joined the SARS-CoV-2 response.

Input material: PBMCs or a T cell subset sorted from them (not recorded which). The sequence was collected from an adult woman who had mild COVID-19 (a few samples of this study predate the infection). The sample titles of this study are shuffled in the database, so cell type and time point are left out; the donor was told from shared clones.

CDR3 protein: CASSRSTGGPAGNTIYF. The sequence in DNA is TGTGCCAGCAGCCGCTCGACAGGGGGGCCGGCTGGAAACACCATATATTTT. Recombination joined TRBV7-2 with TRBJ1-3; 9 bases in between match TRBD1. From the cysteine up to the phenylalanine, the CDR3 has a length of 17 residues. Only the CDR3 DNA stays, 51 bases, in frame from base 1. Trimming accounts for 5 bases at V and 2 bases at J, while the number of junction bases matched to no gene is 10. From the germline V gene, CDR1 is SGHTA and CDR2 is FQGNSA.